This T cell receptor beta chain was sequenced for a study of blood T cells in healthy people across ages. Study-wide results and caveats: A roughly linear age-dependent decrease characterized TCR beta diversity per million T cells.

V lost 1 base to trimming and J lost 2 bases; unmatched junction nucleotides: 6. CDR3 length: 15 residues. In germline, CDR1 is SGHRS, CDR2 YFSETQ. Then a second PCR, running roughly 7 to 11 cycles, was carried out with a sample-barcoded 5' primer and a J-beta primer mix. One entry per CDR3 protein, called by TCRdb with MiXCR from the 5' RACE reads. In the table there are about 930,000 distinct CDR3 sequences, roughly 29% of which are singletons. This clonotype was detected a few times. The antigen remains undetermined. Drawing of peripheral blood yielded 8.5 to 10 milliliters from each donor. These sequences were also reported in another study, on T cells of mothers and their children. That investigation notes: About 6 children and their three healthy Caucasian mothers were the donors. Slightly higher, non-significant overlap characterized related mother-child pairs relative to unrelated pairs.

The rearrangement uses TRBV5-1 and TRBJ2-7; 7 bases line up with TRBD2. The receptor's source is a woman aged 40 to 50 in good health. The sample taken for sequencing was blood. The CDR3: CASSLTASGTYEQYF. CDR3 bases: TGCGCCAGCAGCTTGACGGCTAGCGGAACCTACGAGCAGTACTTC. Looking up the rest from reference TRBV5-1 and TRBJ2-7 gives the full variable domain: KAGVTQTPRYLIKTRGQQVTLSCSPISGHRSVSWYQQTPGQGLQFLFEYFSETQRNKGNFPGRFSGRQFSNSRSEMNVSTLELGDSALYLCASSLTASGTYEQYFGPGTRLTVT.